What follows are 30 T cell receptor beta chains derived from one specimen sequenced in a study of CD8+CD57+ T cells in acquired aplastic anemia. Profiling that covered TCR beta VDJ and CDR3 relied on genomic DNA as its template. In TCRdb, the reads were re-called with MiXCR into one record per CDR3 protein. The data hold more than 150,000 distinct CDR3 sequences, with under 70% observed a single time. Sequencing was carried out using sorted CD4+, CD8+, or CD8+CD57+ T cells (not recorded which) from PBMCs. The receptors shown here come from a human donor with severe aplastic anemia or a healthy control (not recorded which).

J is TRBJ2-7 and V is TRBV29-1; 11 bases agree with TRBD2. J lost 5 bases, V lost 8 bases, and 8 bases had no gene match. Looked up from germline, CDR1 is SQVTM and CDR2 is ANQGSEA. CDR3 size: 13 residues. The chain's CDR3 is CSLTSGGVNEQYF. The CDR3 coding sequence is TGCAGCCTTACTAGCGGGGGTGTGAACGAGCAGTACTTC.

The chain uses TRBV7-9 and TRBJ2-3; D not resolved. Germline V lookup: CDR1 SEHNR, CDR2 FQNEAQ (reference sequence). V lost 3 bases, J lost 6 bases, and 7 bases lay in between. The CDR3 is 12 amino acids. CDR3: CASSFHGDTQYF. The CDR3, as DNA: TGTGCCAGCAGCTTTCACGGGGATACGCAGTATTTT.

The chain uses TRBV7-8 and TRBJ2-7, with 8 positions matching TRBD1. The V gene end was trimmed by 4 bases and the J gene end by 3 bases; junction bases not matched to a gene: 8. Per the germline V gene, CDR1 is SGHVS and CDR2 is FQNEAQ. The CDR3 runs to 15 residues. The CDR3 nucleotides read TGTGCCAGCAGCTCCCCGGGACAGGACCTCTACGAGCAGTACTTC. Its protein is CASSSPGQDLYEQYF.

The chain is built from TRBV20-1 and TRBJ2-5; 7 bases map to TRBD1. In germline, CDR1 is DFQATT, CDR2 SNEGSKA (reference sequence). With 5 bases clipped from V and 4 bases from J, the junction kept 13 bases outside the gene matches. The CDR3 totals 15 residues. The DNA for the CDR3 is TGCAGTGCTCCAAAATCCACGACAGGGAGAGAGACCCAGTACTTC. It specifies CSAPKSTTGRETQYF.

The genes are TRBV7-9 and TRBJ1-5; TRBD1 might be the D (5 bases). Trimming stripped 1 base from V and 0 bases from J, with 10 bases between. The CDR3 has 16 residues. From germline, CDR1 is SEHNR and CDR2 FQNEAQ (reference sequence). CDR3 sequence: CASSLEDSHSNQPQHF. The CDR3 bases are TGTGCCAGCAGCTTAGAAGACAGCCATAGCAATCAGCCCCAGCATTTT. The full variable domain, rest sourced from reference TRBV7-9 and TRBJ1-5, is DTGVSQNPRHKITKRGQNVTFRCDPISEHNRLYWYRQTLGQGPEFLTYFQNEAQLEKSRLLSDRFSAERPKGSFSTLEIQRTEQGDSAMYLCASSLEDSHSNQPQHFGDGTRLSIL.

The V gene is TRBV24-1, the J gene TRBJ2-2; D call uncertain. Germline V gives CDR1 KGHDR, CDR2 SFDVKD. The V and J ends lost 0 bases and 4 bases respectively, with 5 bases between them. There are 14 residues in the CDR3. As DNA, the CDR3 is TGTGCCACCAGTGATTTGCGAAGCACCGGGGAGCTGTTTTTT. Protein: CATSDLRSTGELFF.

The chain employs TRBV10-3 and TRBJ2-1, with D perhaps TRBD1 or TRBD2 (5 bases each). CDR1 ENHRY and CDR2 SYGVKD come from the germline V gene. With 3 bases removed from V and 5 bases from J, the gap between germline ends came to 14 bases. CDR3 length: 15 residues. The CDR3 protein is CAISEKLGDHNEQFF. CDR3 DNA: TGTGCCATCAGTGAAAAACTAGGGGACCACAATGAGCAGTTCTTC.

This clonotype has only a few counts. The J gene is TRBJ2-2, the V gene TRBV20-1; D is perhaps TRBD2 (5 bases). Between the trimmed V and J ends, which lost 1 base and 4 bases, there was a span of 7 bases. Germline V gene lookup returns CDR1 DFQATT and CDR2 SNEGSKA (reference sequence). The CDR3 sequence is 13 residues long. The CDR3 DNA sequence: TGCAGTGCTAGAGTTGCGGGCACCGGGGAGCTGTTTTTT. Protein: CSARVAGTGELFF.

About this clonotype: The junction does not match germline at one end; this may be a read error. The chain employs TRBV27 and TRBJ2-7; either TRBD1 or TRBD2 may supply D (6 bases each). This CDR3 has 12 amino acids. Germline V gene data show CDR1 as MNHEY and CDR2 as SMNVEV (reference sequence). The CDR3 loop reads CASNYPGGGQHF. The CDR3 DNA follows: TGTGCCAGCAACTACCCCGGGGGCGGACAGCACTTC.

The gene calls are TRBV20-1 and TRBJ2-7; D uncertain. Germline CDR1 DFQATT, CDR2 SNEGSKA (reference sequence). V lost 2 bases to trimming and J lost 0 bases, with 11 bases between them. The CDR3 sequence is 14 residues long. CDR3 coding DNA: TGCAGTGCTAGACCGCGACGCAGCTCCTACGAGCAGTACTTC. This translates into CSARPRRSSYEQYF.

This clonotype was seen at least ten times. J is TRBJ2-6 and V is TRBV20-1, with D tentatively TRBD1 (6 bases). Germline V CDR1 and CDR2: DFQATT, SNEGSKA (reference sequence). CDR3 length: 17 amino acids. With 6 bases removed from V and 2 bases from J, the gap between germline ends came to 20 bases. The CDR3 DNA reads TGCAGTGCCCGAGCCCTTCAGGGGATGACTGGGGCCAACGTCCTGACTTTC. Translating it yields CSARALQGMTGANVLTF.

CDR3 sequence (DNA): TGTGCCTGCGGGGAGGGGGATGGCTACACCTTC. This encodes CACGEGDGYTF. The chain has TRBV30 and TRBJ1-2; possible D gene TRBD1, 6 bases. The CDR3 consists of 11 residues. With 6 bases removed from V and 6 bases from J, the gap between germline ends came to 11 bases. Per the germline V gene, CDR1 is GTSNPN and CDR2 is SVGIG (reference sequence).

The CDR3 protein is CSAQGRTGELFF. DNA for the CDR3: TGCAGTGCTCAAGGGCGCACCGGGGAGCTGTTTTTT. The chain has TRBV20-1 and TRBJ2-2; D remains ambiguous. The CDR3 contains 12 residues. V lost 5 bases and J lost 4, with 8 bases in between. The germline CDR1 and CDR2 sequences are DFQATT and SNEGSKA (reference sequence).

V and J are TRBV2 and TRBJ2-7; 7 positions match TRBD2. V shed 6 bases and J 3 bases; nucleotides not matched to a gene: 5. CDR3 length equals 13 residues. CDR1 is SNHLY, CDR2 FYNNEI, per germline. CDR3 amino acids: CASRLAPLYEQYF. CDR3 in DNA: TGTGCCAGCAGACTAGCGCCCCTCTACGAGCAGTACTTC.

The V and J genes are TRBV15 and TRBJ2-6; perhaps TRBD1 as D (5 bases). With 3 bases removed from V and 4 bases from J, the gap between germline ends came to 19 bases. Germline CDR1 LNHNV, CDR2 YYDKDF (reference sequence). The CDR3 has 18 residues. Here the CDR3 DNA reads TGTGCCACCAGCAGGACAGCCGCCAAGGGTGGAGGGGCCAACGTCCTGACTTTC. Its protein product is CATSRTAAKGGGANVLTF.

The chain joins TRBV10-1 to TRBJ1-5; TRBD1 matches 12 bases. CDR1 is WNHNN, CDR2 SYGVQD, per germline (reference sequence). CDR3 length: 15 amino acids. J lost 4 bases, V lost 6 bases, and 4 bases had no gene match. CDR3 sequence: CASRPGQGANQPQHF. The CDR3 DNA is TGCGCCAGCAGGCCGGGACAGGGGGCGAATCAGCCCCAGCATTTT.

This clonotype was found many times. The genes are TRBV15 and TRBJ1-6, with a tentative D call TRBD1 (6 bases). The CDR3 contains 15 residues. Germline CDR1 is LNHNV and CDR2 is YYDKDF (reference sequence). The V end lost 8 bases, the J end lost 0 bases, and 11 bases lay between the germline ends. As DNA, the CDR3 is TGTGCCACCTCCGGACAGAGCTCCTATAATTCACCCCTCCACTTT. Its protein is CATSGQSSYNSPLHF.

The chain joins TRBV2 to TRBJ1-5, with D perhaps matching TRBD1 (5 bases). CDR3 length: 14 amino acids. Trimming left V 4 bases short and J 1 base short, with 8 bases between. Per the germline V gene, CDR1 is SNHLY and CDR2 is FYNNEI. This chain's CDR3 is CASSVGESNQPQHF. The CDR3 DNA sequence: TGTGCCAGCAGTGTGGGGGAAAGCAATCAGCCCCAGCATTTT.

As for this clonotype: One end of the junction does not line up with germline, which may come from a read error. V and J are TRBV7-2 and TRBJ1-1, with D perhaps matching TRBD1 (6 bases). The CDR3 sequence is 14 residues long. Germline loops: CDR1 SGHTA, CDR2 FQGNSA. The CDR3 sequence: CASSSEGGYTEAFF. DNA for the CDR3: TGTGCCAGCAGCTCAGAGGGGGGATACACCGAAGCTTTCTTT.

This clonotype was recorded at least ten times. The rearrangement joins TRBV6-4 to TRBJ2-2, with 12 bases fitting TRBD2. Germline values: CDR1 MRHNA, CDR2 SNTAGT. This CDR3 is built from 15 residues. V gave up 4 bases and J gave up 4 bases; unmatched junction bases: 1. CDR3 DNA: TGTGCCAGCAGTGCGACTAGCGGGGGCACCGGGGAGCTGTTTTTT. Translation gives CASSATSGGTGELFF.

This clonotype appeared a single time. The rearrangement links TRBV2 to TRBJ1-1, with 7 bases matching TRBD1. Germline V gives CDR1 SNHLY, CDR2 FYNNEI. The CDR3 totals 17 residues. Losses at the gene ends were 8 bases for V and 2 bases for J; bases not matched to a gene: 17. The CDR3 sequence is CASLTGQPGRGNTEAFF. In DNA, the CDR3 is TGTGCCAGCCTTACGGGACAGCCGGGCCGGGGAAACACTGAAGCTTTCTTT.

This chain links TRBV20-1 with TRBJ2-7, with 9 nucleotides matching TRBD2. The CDR3 contains 13 residues. V was pared by 5 bases and J by 6 bases, with 8 bases of the junction left unmatched. Germline-derived CDR1 and CDR2 are DFQATT and SNEGSKA (reference sequence). This CDR3 is CSAPALAGFEQYF. CDR3 coding DNA: TGCAGTGCTCCCGCGCTAGCGGGGTTCGAGCAGTACTTC.

CDR3 coding DNA: TGTGCCAGCAGCCCGCCCGACAGGAGCTACGAGCAGTACTTC. Translating gives CASSPPDRSYEQYF. V and J are TRBV7-8 and TRBJ2-7; a possible D gene is TRBD1 (6 bases). V was shortened by 5 bases and J by 3 bases, with 14 bases between the two germline ends. In germline, CDR1 is SGHVS, CDR2 FQNEAQ. The CDR3 runs to 14 residues.

This sequence joins TRBV6-2 or TRBV6-3 and TRBJ2-7; D may correspond to TRBD1 or TRBD2 (5 bases each). This CDR3 is built from 16 residues. Per the germline V gene, CDR1 is MNHEY and CDR2 is SVGEGT. Trimming pared 3 bases from V and 4 bases from J, leaving 19 bases between. The CDR3 here is CASSYLLDRDPYEQYF. The CDR3 region has the DNA TGTGCCAGCAGTTATTTACTAGACAGAGATCCTTACGAGCAGTACTTC.

J is TRBJ2-2 and V is TRBV5-1; TRBD2 aligns across 10 bases. Germline V gene sequence: CDR1 SGHRS, CDR2 YFSETQ. The V gene end was trimmed by 5 bases and the J gene end by 1 base; junction bases not matched to a gene: 2. CDR3 length: 15 residues. CDR3 protein: CASRRTSGNTGELFF. The CDR3 nucleotides read TGCGCCAGCAGGAGGACTAGCGGGAACACCGGGGAGCTGTTTTTT. The variable domain in full, completed from reference TRBV5-1 and TRBJ2-2, reads KAGVTQTPRYLIKTRGQQVTLSCSPISGHRSVSWYQQTPGQGLQFLFEYFSETQRNKGNFPGRFSGRQFSNSRSEMNVSTLELGDSALYLCASRRTSGNTGELFFGEGSRLTVL.

The CDR3 nucleotides read TGCAGTGCTAGAGCTAGCGGGAGGCGCTCCTACAATGAGCAGTTCTTC. Protein sequence: CSARASGRRSYNEQFF. The gene calls are TRBV20-1 and TRBJ2-1; 11 bases line up with TRBD2. The CDR3 consists of 16 residues. J gave up 0 bases and V 1 base, and 2 bases lay outside the gene matches. Germline CDR1 and CDR2: DFQATT and SNEGSKA (reference sequence).

This chain links TRBV4-2 with TRBJ1-5; D remains unclear. V lost 1 base and J 8 bases, leaving 9 bases between the germline ends. The CDR3 totals 13 residues. The V gene's germline CDR1 is LGHNA and CDR2 YNFKEQ. The CDR3 spells CASSQGGNKPQHF. As DNA, the CDR3 is TGTGCCAGCAGCCAAGGAGGGAATAAGCCCCAGCATTTT.

This clonotype was seen just once. V usage is TRBV19 and J usage is TRBJ2-7; 9 bases line up with TRBD1. The CDR3 consists of 14 residues. V shed 6 bases and J 4 bases; nucleotides not matched to a gene: 7. CDR1 is LNHDA and CDR2 is SQIVND in the germline V gene (reference sequence). CDR3 amino acids: CASRDRTGEYEQYF. The CDR3 region has the DNA TGTGCCAGTAGGGACCGGACAGGGGAGTACGAGCAGTACTTC. The full variable domain, its missing parts supplied by reference TRBV19 and TRBJ2-7, is DGGITQSPKYLFRKEGQNVTLSCEQNLNHDAMYWYRQDPGQGLRLIYYSQIVNDFQKGDIAEGYSVSREKKESFPLTVTSAQKNPTAFYLCASRDRTGEYEQYFGPGTRLTVT.

This chain uses TRBV10-3 with TRBJ2-7; weak D call: TRBD1 (5 bases). Trimming removed 4 bases at V and 2 bases at J, with 12 bases between. The CDR3 contains 14 residues. Germline V CDR1 and CDR2: ENHRY, SYGVKD. CDR3 in amino acids: CAISGADKAYEQYF. In DNA, the CDR3 is TGTGCCATCAGTGGGGCGGACAAGGCCTACGAGCAGTACTTC.

The table lists this clonotype with a few counts. The rearrangement links TRBV20-1 to TRBJ1-2; 9 nucleotides align to TRBD1. Trimming removed 5 bases from V and 4 bases from J; junction bases left unmatched: 8. Germline V gene data show CDR1 as DFQATT and CDR2 as SNEGSKA (reference sequence). CDR3 size: 14 residues. The chain's CDR3 is CSARRGQGFYGYTF. In nucleotides, the CDR3 is TGCAGTGCTCGAAGGGGACAGGGCTTCTATGGCTACACCTTC.